A single sample is the source of the 28 T cell receptor beta chains below, sequenced in a study of T cells after yellow fever vaccination. Using its own MiXCR run on the 5' RACE reads, TCRdb lists one record per CDR3 protein. The sample has a few hundred thousand distinct CDR3 sequences; about a sixth are singletons. The sample consisted of PBMCs, taken around 5 days after the first yellow fever vaccination. All receptors derive from a man between 18 and 29 years old who received the YFV17D yellow fever vaccine.

This clonotype was detected a few times. The chain employs TRBV20-1 and TRBJ1-1, with 7 bases that match TRBD1. Germline CDR1 reads DFQATT; CDR2 reads SNEGSKA (reference sequence). V was clipped by 2 bases and J by 1 base; unmatched bases: 4. The CDR3 runs 14 residues. DNA for the CDR3: TGCAGTGCTAGATCAGGGGGAGGGAACACTGAAGCTTTCTTT. Encoded protein: CSARSGGGNTEAFF.

This clonotype occurred a few times. The chain combines TRBV12-3 or TRBV12-4 with TRBJ1-2, with no clear D. The CDR3 has 12 amino acids. V dropped 5 bases and J dropped 8 bases, with 12 bases sitting between them. Here the CDR3 DNA reads TGTGCCAGCAGTCCTCAGCGAGGGGGCTACACCTTC. Protein sequence: CASSPQRGGYTF.

The chain employs TRBV11-2 and TRBJ2-1; TRBD2 aligns across 13 bases. Looked up from germline, CDR1 is SGHAT and CDR2 is FQNNGV. Trimming at V came to 8 bases and at J to 4 bases, leaving 5 bases not matched to a gene. The CDR3 runs to 15 residues. Here the CDR3 reads CASGSGLAGYNEQFF. In DNA form, the CDR3 reads TGTGCCAGCGGGTCGGGACTAGCGGGGTACAATGAGCAGTTCTTC.

This chain uses TRBV5-1 with TRBJ1-1, with D perhaps TRBD1 (6 bases). The germline V and J ends were trimmed by 4 bases and 11 bases, with 18 bases remaining between them. The CDR3 is made up of 13 amino acids. Per the germline V gene, CDR1 is SGHRS and CDR2 is YFSETQ. CDR3: CASSIRGTPPAFF. The CDR3 DNA reads as TGCGCCAGCAGCATTAGGGGGACCCCGCCGGCTTTCTTT.

V is TRBV20-1 and J is TRBJ2-5; D might be TRBD2 (6 bases). This CDR3 has 16 residues. The V gene's germline CDR1 is DFQATT and CDR2 SNEGSKA (reference sequence). The V end was cut by 0 bases, the J end by 2 bases, with 16 bases between. CDR3 residues: CSARDLGGGVQETQYF. The CDR3 coding sequence is TGCAGTGCTAGAGATCTTGGCGGAGGGGTACAAGAGACCCAGTACTTC.

This clonotype was detected only a few times. This chain joins TRBV3-1 and TRBJ2-7; perhaps TRBD2 as D (5 bases). In germline, CDR1 is LGHDT, CDR2 YNNKEL (reference sequence). V shed 1 base and J shed 2 bases, with 6 bases lying between them. The CDR3 is made up of 13 amino acids. The CDR3 sequence is CASSQAGTYEQYV. CDR3 in DNA: TGTGCCAGCAGCCAAGCCGGGACCTACGAGCAGTACGTC.

This clonotype has more than one count but fewer than ten. J is TRBJ1-1 and V is TRBV7-3; D perhaps matches TRBD1 (6 bases). Germline loops: CDR1 SGHTA, CDR2 FQGTGA. This CDR3 has 14 amino acids. Trimming pared 6 bases from V and 4 bases from J, leaving 15 bases between. This CDR3 is CASRTGGSSTEAFF. CDR3 nucleotides: TGTGCCAGCAGGACAGGCGGTTCGAGCACTGAAGCTTTCTTT.

The table lists this clonotype with many counts. The chain carries TRBV5-1 and TRBJ1-1, with no clear D. Per germline, CDR1 SGHRS and CDR2 YFSETQ. Trimming cost V 4 bases and J 1 base, with 8 bases left between them. CDR3 length: 13 amino acids. CDR3 in amino acids: CASSGTQNTEAFF. The CDR3 nucleotides are TGCGCCAGCAGCGGAACACAGAACACTGAAGCTTTCTTT.

This clonotype occurred a few times. The gene calls are TRBV7-2 and TRBJ2-4, with D possibly matching TRBD1 (6 bases). Trimming cost V 5 bases and J 9 bases, with 23 bases left between them. The length of the CDR3 is 16 residues. CDR1 and CDR2 from the germline V gene are SGHTA and FQGNSA. CDR3 region: CASSTNPTRGLSIQYF. The CDR3 DNA is TGTGCCAGCAGCACCAACCCGACGAGGGGGTTGAGCATTCAGTACTTC.

This chain connects TRBV24-1 to TRBJ2-2; D is perhaps TRBD2 (5 bases). This CDR3 has 12 residues. CDR1 and CDR2 (germline): KGHDR, SFDVKD. The CDR3 reads CATGWETGELFF. CDR3 DNA: TGTGCTACGGGGTGGGAAACCGGGGAGCTGTTTTTT.

This clonotype came up a few times. The chain is built from TRBV27 and TRBJ2-1; TRBD1 might be the D (6 bases). The V end lost 5 bases, the J end lost 10 bases, and 15 bases lay between the germline ends. This CDR3 spans 13 amino acids. Germline lookup yields CDR1 MNHEY and CDR2 SMNVEV (reference sequence). The CDR3 reads CASSRLTGNEQFF. Written as DNA, the CDR3 is TGTGCCAGCAGTAGATTGACAGGAAACGAGCAGTTCTTC.

The V call is TRBV5-1, the J call TRBJ2-1; TRBD2 matches at 7 bases. CDR3 length: 15 residues. Losses at the gene ends were 5 bases for V and 2 bases for J; bases not matched to a gene: 7. From germline, CDR1 is SGHRS and CDR2 YFSETQ. CDR3 sequence reads: CASRSPGLTYNEQFF. CDR3 bases: TGCGCCAGCAGATCTCCGGGACTAACCTACAATGAGCAGTTCTTC.

This clonotype was counted many times. This chain links TRBV21-1 with TRBJ2-3; the table's TRBD2 call for D was not verified on the DNA. TRBV21-1 counts as a pseudogene. There are 21 residues in the CDR3. For the CDR3, the DNA is TGTGCCAGCAGCAAGACTAGCGGGGGGGCCGGGGTGAGACCAAGCACAGATACGCAGTATTTT. Protein product: CASSKTSGGAGVRPSTDTQYF.

This clonotype was found a few times. The chain uses TRBV4-1 and TRBJ2-3; D is unresolved. Looked up from germline, CDR1 is MGHRA and CDR2 is YSYEKL. With 3 bases removed from V and 3 bases from J, the gap between germline ends came to 13 bases. The length of the CDR3 is 15 residues. The CDR3 sequence is CASSQEYKVTDTQYF. CDR3 coding DNA: TGCGCCAGCAGCCAGGAATACAAGGTTACAGATACGCAGTATTTT.

In its sample, this clonotype was seen a few times. This rearrangement joins TRBV5-1 to TRBJ1-5; no firm D call. V gave up 0 bases and J gave up 5 bases, with 9 bases separating them. The CDR3 totals 14 residues. CDR1 SGHRS and CDR2 YFSETQ come from the germline V gene. CDR3: CASSLDIGHQPQHF. For the CDR3, the DNA is TGCGCCAGCAGCTTGGATATAGGACATCAGCCCCAGCATTTT. Complete variable domain (other parts from reference TRBV5-1 and TRBJ1-5): KAGVTQTPRYLIKTRGQQVTLSCSPISGHRSVSWYQQTPGQGLQFLFEYFSETQRNKGNFPGRFSGRQFSNSRSEMNVSTLELGDSALYLCASSLDIGHQPQHFGDGTRLSIL.

This clonotype has just a few counts. The V and J genes are TRBV5-5 and TRBJ1-1; D is perhaps TRBD1 (6 bases). The CDR3 has 14 residues. CDR1 and CDR2 from the germline V gene are SGHKS and YYEKEE (reference sequence). The V gene lost 0 bases and the J gene lost 7 bases, with 13 bases spanning the gap. CDR3 region: CASSLVRGHGEAFF. In DNA, the CDR3 is TGTGCCAGCAGCTTGGTCCGGGGGCACGGTGAAGCTTTCTTT.

The genes are TRBV5-1 and TRBJ2-1; 8 bases map to TRBD2. Per the germline V gene, CDR1 is SGHRS and CDR2 is YFSETQ. The CDR3 runs to 16 residues. Trimming at V came to 0 bases and at J to 3 bases, leaving 5 bases not matched to a gene. The CDR3 nucleotides read TGCGCCAGCAGCTTGGCCGCGGGGGGCGGCTACAATGAGCAGTTCTTC. Residues: CASSLAAGGGYNEQFF.

This clonotype showed up many times. The genes are TRBV7-2 and TRBJ2-7; 15 nucleotides line up with TRBD2. In germline, CDR1 is SGHTA, CDR2 FQGNSA. The CDR3 runs 20 residues. V trimming: 5 bases; J trimming: 0 bases; junction bases outside the gene matches: 14. CDR3 protein: CASSGLAGGRPSTASYEQYF. DNA for the CDR3: TGTGCCAGCAGCGGACTAGCGGGGGGGCGACCCTCTACCGCCTCCTACGAGCAGTACTTC.

In this sample, this clonotype turned up a few times. This chain uses TRBV3-1 with TRBJ2-4; TRBD1 agrees at 9 bases. Per germline, CDR1 LGHDT and CDR2 YNNKEL (reference sequence). The CDR3 spans 15 residues. Losses at the gene ends were 1 base for V and 7 bases for J; bases not matched to a gene: 5. This chain's CDR3 is CASSQVRDRANIQYF. The CDR3 DNA reads TGTGCCAGCAGCCAAGTCCGGGACAGGGCGAACATTCAGTACTTC.

This chain connects TRBV7-2 to TRBJ1-1; D is possibly TRBD1 (6 bases). With 2 bases removed from V and 0 bases from J, the gap between germline ends came to 13 bases. The CDR3 length is 16 residues. CDR1 is SGHTA, CDR2 FQGNSA, per germline. CDR3 region: CASSLNMDSMNTEAFF. Here the CDR3 DNA reads TGTGCCAGCAGCTTAAATATGGACAGCATGAACACTGAAGCTTTCTTT.

This clonotype was detected ten times or more. This sequence joins TRBV4-2 and TRBJ2-3; D is ambiguous. The V gene's germline CDR1 is LGHNA and CDR2 YNFKEQ. The V end was cut by 0 bases, the J end by 2 bases, with 3 bases between. The CDR3 contains 13 residues. In DNA, the CDR3 is TGTGCCAGCAGCCAAGACGACACAGATACGCAGTATTTT. Its translation is CASSQDDTDTQYF.

The CDR3 bases are TGTGCCAGCAGAACCCCCCTCCGGGGGCATTATGAAGCTTTCTTT. It codes for CASRTPLRGHYEAFF. The chain combines TRBV27 with TRBJ1-1; a weak D match, TRBD1 (6 bases). This CDR3 spans 15 amino acids. Trimming pared 6 bases from V and 7 bases from J, leaving 21 bases between. Per the germline V gene, CDR1 is MNHEY and CDR2 is SMNVEV (reference sequence).

In this sample, this clonotype turned up a few times. This chain links TRBV12-3 or TRBV12-4 with TRBJ2-5; unclear D gene. This CDR3 has 14 residues. Trimming removed 3 bases from V and 5 bases from J, with 13 bases in between. CDR3 coding DNA: TGTGCCAGCAGTTTGAATGTCGGATCGGAGACCCAGTACTTC. Residues: CASSLNVGSETQYF.

This clonotype has just a few counts. The V and J genes are TRBV12-3 or TRBV12-4 and TRBJ2-7; D gene uncertain. This CDR3 is 14 amino acids long. V was pared by 6 bases and J by 5 bases, with 17 bases between. CDR3 region: CASRPRAPANEQYF. CDR3 nucleotide sequence: TGTGCCAGCAGGCCTCGGGCCCCGGCCAACGAGCAGTACTTC.

The genes are TRBV24-1 and TRBJ2-1; D is uncertain. Germline CDR1 is KGHDR and CDR2 is SFDVKD. The V gene lost 3 bases and the J gene lost 5 bases, with 7 bases spanning the gap. CDR3 length: 13 residues. This CDR3 is CATSDNPDNEQFF. Written as DNA, the CDR3 is TGTGCCACCAGTGATAACCCCGACAATGAGCAGTTCTTC.

This chain uses TRBV5-1 with TRBJ1-1; D is uncertain. Trimming left V 8 bases short and J 4 bases short, with 12 bases between. Germline V CDR1 and CDR2: SGHRS, YFSETQ. This CDR3 contains 12 residues. In DNA, the CDR3 is TGCGCCAGTAGACTCTCGGGCACTGAAGCTTTCTTT. Its protein product is CASRLSGTEAFF.

This chain joins TRBV6-5 and TRBJ2-3, with a possible D match to TRBD2 (6 bases). Germline-derived CDR1 and CDR2 are MNHEY and SVGAGI. This CDR3 is built from 17 residues. The V end lost 2 bases, the J end lost 0 bases, and 15 bases lay between the germline ends. The CDR3 DNA reads as TGTGCCAGCAGTTACCGGGCTAGCGTAGCTAGCACAGATACGCAGTATTTT. It translates to CASSYRASVASTDTQYF.

This clonotype has only a few counts. CDR3 bases: TGTGCCAGCAGCTGGGGGGGACTAGCGGGGGACGAGACCCAGTACTTC. It yields the protein CASSWGGLAGDETQYF. The chain couples TRBV11-3 to TRBJ2-5; the match to TRBD2 covers 14 bases. The CDR3 has 16 residues. Germline V gene lookup returns CDR1 SGHNT and CDR2 YENEEA. J gave up 5 bases and V 4 bases, and 6 bases lay outside the gene matches.